The next 14 T cell receptor beta chains were all read from a single sample in a study of blood T cell repertoires in COVID-19. Produced via immunoSEQ multiplex PCR; TCRdb's table is partial and in-frame only. In the table there are 250,000 to 300,000 clones, approximately 91% of which are singletons. The sample taken for sequencing was PBMCs or T cells enriched from blood (not recorded which). Receptors were obtained from a middle-aged woman with acute COVID-19.

This clone has more than one count but fewer than ten. V gene TRBV19 combines with J gene TRBJ2-7, with 8 positions matching TRBD2. The CDR3 spans 14 residues. CDR1 is LNHDA and CDR2 is SQIVND in the germline V gene (reference sequence). V was clipped by 6 bases and J by 2 bases; unmatched bases: 6. CDR3 sequence reads: CASSSTSGPYEQYF. In DNA form, the CDR3 reads TGTGCCAGTAGCTCAACTAGCGGCCCCTACGAGCAGTACTTC.

The chain employs TRBV3-1 (or the pseudogene TRBV3-2) and TRBJ1-1, with 9 bases fitting TRBD1. Trimming cost V 5 bases and J 1 base; bases outside gene matches: 2. The CDR3 sequence is 14 residues long. CDR1 LGHDT and CDR2 YNNKEL come from the germline V gene (reference sequence). This CDR3 reads CASSIQGANTEAFF. The CDR3 region has the DNA TGTGCCAGCAGCATACAGGGGGCGAACACTGAAGCTTTCTTT.

In this sample, this clone turned up once. The V call is TRBV5-8, the J call TRBJ2-7, with 7 bases matching TRBD1. Per the germline V gene, CDR1 is SGHTS and CDR2 is YDEGEE. The CDR3 sequence is 15 residues long. Losses at the gene ends were 4 bases for V and 3 bases for J; bases not matched to a gene: 10. The CDR3, as DNA: TGTGCCAGCAGCCTGGACGACAGGGCCCACTACGAGCAGTACTTC. As protein: CASSLDDRAHYEQYF.

This sequence joins TRBV7-8 and TRBJ1-1, with no clear D. Trimming took 2 bases from V and 0 from J, leaving 10 bases between them. CDR3 length: 15 residues. Germline values: CDR1 SGHVS, CDR2 FQNEAQ. CDR3 sequence: CASSLTTGMNTEAFF. The CDR3 DNA sequence: TGTGCCAGCAGCTTAACTACCGGGATGAACACTGAAGCTTTCTTT.

This sequence joins TRBV19 and TRBJ1-6, with a tentative D call TRBD1 (6 bases). With 9 bases removed from V and 7 bases from J, the gap between germline ends came to 19 bases. There are 15 residues in the CDR3. CDR1 is LNHDA and CDR2 is SQIVND in the germline V gene (reference sequence). CDR3 region: CASQLPGAGNSPLHF. CDR3 sequence (DNA): TGTGCCAGCCAACTCCCAGGGGCCGGGAATTCACCCCTCCACTTT. The whole variable domain, filled in from reference TRBV19 and TRBJ1-6, reads DGGITQSPKYLFRKEGQNVTLSCEQNLNHDAMYWYRQDPGQGLRLIYYSQIVNDFQKGDIAEGYSVSREKKESFPLTVTSAQKNPTAFYLCASQLPGAGNSPLHFGNGTRLTVT.

The V and J genes are TRBV6-6 and TRBJ1-5; 7 bases line up with TRBD1. The CDR3 is 14 amino acids. CDR1 MNHNY and CDR2 SVGAGI come from the germline V gene (reference sequence). Unmatched junction bases numbered 7, after V lost 8 bases and J lost 3 bases. The CDR3 protein is CASVRGEDNQPQHF. CDR3 nucleotides: TGTGCCAGCGTCAGGGGGGAGGACAATCAGCCCCAGCATTTT.

The V call is TRBV4-3, the J call TRBJ2-7, with a tentative D call TRBD1 (6 bases). Trimming pared 4 bases from V and 7 bases from J, leaving 17 bases between. The CDR3 is 14 residues long. CDR1 and CDR2 from the germline V gene are LGHNA and YSLEER. The CDR3 loop is CASSPTGTTREQYF. As DNA, the CDR3 is TGCGCCAGCAGCCCCACAGGGACGACGAGGGAGCAGTACTTC.

The CDR3 region has the DNA TGTGCCAGCAGTGCAGACAGTTTAGCTAACTATGGCTACACCTTC. It yields the protein CASSADSLANYGYTF. V gene TRBV2 combines with J gene TRBJ1-2; D possibly corresponds to TRBD1 (5 bases). V was cut by 4 bases and J by 0 bases, with 12 bases left in between. The CDR3 runs to 15 residues. Germline CDR1 is SNHLY and CDR2 is FYNNEI.

The chain joins TRBV7-9 to TRBJ2-1; TRBD2 aligns across 10 bases. After removal of 5 bases from V and 3 bases from J, the junction contained 7 bases not matched to a gene. Germline V gene sequence: CDR1 SEHNR, CDR2 FQNEAQ (reference sequence). CDR3 length equals 16 residues. The CDR3 nucleotides read TGTGCCAGCAGCCCGAGGACTAGCGGCAACTACAATGAGCAGTTCTTC. This translates into CASSPRTSGNYNEQFF.

The rearrangement uses TRBV9 and TRBJ2-3; D ambiguous. The CDR3 sequence is 13 residues long. The germline V and J ends were trimmed by 0 bases and 3 bases, with 5 bases remaining between them. Germline CDR1 and CDR2: SGDLS and YYNGEE. The chain's CDR3 is CASSVGPTDTQYF. As DNA, the CDR3 is TGTGCCAGCAGCGTAGGTCCTACAGATACGCAGTATTTT.

The chain is built from TRBV12-3 or TRBV12-4 and TRBJ2-1, with D uncertain. Trimming removed 6 bases at V and 0 bases at J, with 6 bases between. The CDR3 spans 13 residues. The CDR3 region is CASRSSSYNEQFF. The DNA of the CDR3 is TGTGCCAGCAGATCGAGCTCCTACAATGAGCAGTTCTTC.

The V call is TRBV5-6, the J call TRBJ2-7, with 7 bases fitting TRBD2. V dropped 0 bases and J dropped 4; count of bases not matched to a gene: 13. Germline V gives CDR1 SGHDT, CDR2 YYEEEE. This CDR3 spans 17 amino acids. CDR3 bases: TGTGCCAGCAGCTTGGCCGCGGGGGACGGCCCGGGTTACGAGCAGTACTTC. Translating it yields CASSLAAGDGPGYEQYF. The full variable domain, completed using reference TRBV5-6 and TRBJ2-7, is DAGVTQSPTHLIKTRGQQVTLRCSPKSGHDTVSWYQQALGQGPQFIFQYYEEEERQRGNFPDRFSGHQFPNYSSELNVNALLLGDSALYLCASSLAAGDGPGYEQYFGPGTRLTVT.

The V and J genes are TRBV6-5 and TRBJ2-1; TRBD1 matches at 8 bases. The CDR3 extends over 14 amino acids. The junction had 9 bases not matched to a gene; V was cut back by 7 bases and J by 7 bases. CDR1 is MNHEY and CDR2 is SVGAGI in the germline V gene. CDR3 in amino acids: CASMQPGGHNEQFF. CDR3 nucleotide sequence: TGTGCCAGCATGCAGCCAGGGGGCCATAATGAGCAGTTCTTC.

A remark on this clone: This sample also contains other DNA sequences that code for the same CDR3. This sequence joins TRBV9 and TRBJ2-3; D is uncertain. This CDR3 comprises 13 residues. V was trimmed by 0 bases and J by 1 base, leaving 3 bases between them. Germline V gene lookup returns CDR1 SGDLS and CDR2 YYNGEE. The CDR3 sequence is CASSVAGTDTQYF. CDR3 DNA sequence: TGTGCCAGCAGCGTAGCGGGCACAGATACGCAGTATTTT.